One sample yielded the 29 T cell receptor beta chains listed below, sequenced in a study of PD-1 blockade in classical Hodgkin lymphoma. The sample's time point: cycle 4 day 1 (C4D1), after more than five weeks of nivolumab. After autologous stem cell transplantation all patients relapsed, and prior brentuximab vedotin exposure differed between cohorts. The authors purified CD4+ T cells from thawed PBMCs by magnetic negative selection. Clones were read by immunoSEQ multiplex PCR, and TCRdb kept only the in-frame ones, dropping some. The data contain about 17,000 clones, approximately 81% of them seen just once; the ten biggest clones take up approximately 2.2%. This material consisted of CD4+ T cells from blood, taken before the fourth cycle of nivolumab. These receptors originate from a human donor with classical Hodgkin lymphoma.

The chain carries TRBV11-2 and TRBJ2-3, with no clear D. The V gene's germline CDR1 is SGHAT and CDR2 FQNNGV. The CDR3 has 16 amino acids. Trimming took 1 base from V and 1 from J, leaving 12 bases between them. The CDR3 spells CASSLVKSYGTDTQYF. CDR3 in DNA: TGTGCCAGCAGCTTAGTGAAGAGCTACGGCACAGATACGCAGTATTTT.

J is TRBJ1-5 and V is TRBV19; D is unresolved. CDR1 and CDR2 from the germline V gene are LNHDA and SQIVND (reference sequence). The germline V and J ends were trimmed by 5 bases and 4 bases, with 9 bases remaining between them. This CDR3 is 13 amino acids long. CDR3 amino acids: CASSPRLNQPQHF. As DNA, the CDR3 is TGTGCCAGTAGTCCCCGACTTAATCAGCCCCAGCATTTT.

In DNA form, the CDR3 reads TGTGCCAGCAGCTTGGAGGGGGGACACGAGCAGTACGTC. Protein product: CASSLEGGHEQYV. This chain joins TRBV5-6 and TRBJ2-7, with D perhaps assigned TRBD1 or TRBD2 (6 bases each). Between the trimmed V and J ends, which lost 0 bases and 5 bases, there was a span of 9 bases. The CDR3 is made up of 13 amino acids. Germline V gene data show CDR1 as SGHDT and CDR2 as YYEEEE.

This clone appeared once. V gene TRBV7-9 combines with J gene TRBJ2-4; no definite D call. The length of the CDR3 is 12 residues. V gave up 1 base and J gave up 8 bases, with 6 bases separating them. Per the germline V gene, CDR1 is SEHNR and CDR2 is FQNEAQ (reference sequence). The CDR3: CASSLVRDIQYF. CDR3 nucleotides: TGTGCCAGCAGCTTAGTTAGGGACATTCAGTACTTC.

The chain recombines TRBV5-6 with TRBJ2-6; D is unclear. CDR1 SGHDT and CDR2 YYEEEE come from the germline V gene. This CDR3 contains 15 residues. V gave up 1 base and J gave up 2 bases, with 7 bases separating them. CDR3 DNA: TGTGCCAGCAGCTTGTTTGGGACTGGGGCCAACGTCCTGACTTTC. Its translation: CASSLFGTGANVLTF. Looking up the rest from reference TRBV5-6 and TRBJ2-6 gives the full variable domain: DAGVTQSPTHLIKTRGQQVTLRCSPKSGHDTVSWYQQALGQGPQFIFQYYEEEERQRGNFPDRFSGHQFPNYSSELNVNALLLGDSALYLCASSLFGTGANVLTFGAGSRLTVL.

The chain carries TRBV4-1 and TRBJ1-4; no clear D gene. CDR1 MGHRA and CDR2 YSYEKL come from the germline V gene. Trimming cost V 3 bases and J 8 bases, with 10 bases left between them. The CDR3 sequence is 13 residues long. CDR3 in amino acids: CASSQAHWEKLFF. CDR3 DNA sequence: TGCGCCAGCAGCCAGGCACACTGGGAAAAACTGTTTTTT.

This chain connects TRBV19 to TRBJ2-5; no firm D call. This CDR3 is 16 amino acids long. From germline, CDR1 is LNHDA and CDR2 SQIVND (reference sequence). Trimming took 3 bases from V and 0 from J, leaving 14 bases between them. CDR3 coding DNA: TGTGCCAGTAGTATGAGCCAGGTTCGGGACCAAGAGACCCAGTACTTC. It specifies CASSMSQVRDQETQYF.

This clone was found once. The chain employs TRBV11-2 and TRBJ2-1, with 8 bases lining up with TRBD2. V lost 2 bases, J lost 7 bases, and 7 bases stayed unmatched. CDR1 is SGHAT and CDR2 is FQNNGV in the germline V gene. This CDR3 is 15 amino acids long. This CDR3 is CASSLSFAGGNEQFF. CDR3 nucleotide sequence: TGTGCCAGCAGCTTATCATTCGCGGGAGGTAATGAGCAGTTCTTC.

Only one count was recorded for this clone. The chain employs TRBV2 and TRBJ2-3; 7 bases match TRBD2. V shed 10 bases, J shed 4 bases, and the junction held 14 bases outside the gene matches. The CDR3 sequence is 15 residues long. Germline loops: CDR1 SNHLY, CDR2 FYNNEI. As DNA, the CDR3 is TGTGCCATAAGAGGGTTTGGGGAGGGCGCAGATACGCAGTATTTT. Its protein is CAIRGFGEGADTQYF.

This clone appeared once. CDR3 loop: CASSPPWGEETQYF. As DNA, the CDR3 is TGTGCCAGCAGCCCGCCCTGGGGAGAAGAGACCCAGTACTTC. The chain joins TRBV5-8 to TRBJ2-5; the D gene is possibly TRBD2 (5 bases). The germline V gene encodes CDR1 SGHTS and CDR2 YDEGEE. This CDR3 is 14 amino acids long. The ends were cut back, 4 bases at V and 3 bases at J, with 13 bases in the middle. The full variable domain, rest sourced from reference TRBV5-8 and TRBJ2-5, is EAGVTQSPTHLIKTRGQQATLRCSPISGHTSVYWYQQALGLGLQFLLWYDEGEERNRGNFPPRFSGRQFPNYSSELNVNALELEDSALYLCASSPPWGEETQYFGPGTRLLVL.

CDR3 sequence reads: CASSEKAGGQYV. The CDR3 DNA follows: TGCGCCAGCAGTGAGAAGGCCGGCGGGCAGTACGTC. This chain joins TRBV10-2 and TRBJ2-7; no reliable D call. Germline V gene data show CDR1 as WSHSY and CDR2 as SAAADI. Trimming removed 2 bases at V and 9 bases at J, with 11 bases between. This CDR3 is built from 12 residues.

The V and J genes are TRBV5-1 and TRBJ1-2; D call uncertain. Trimming shortened V by 2 bases and J by 1 base, and 12 bases separated the two germline ends. The CDR3 is 15 residues long. Per germline, CDR1 SGHRS and CDR2 YFSETQ. The CDR3 sequence is CASSFVQTDNYGYTF. CDR3 DNA sequence: TGCGCCAGCAGCTTTGTACAAACAGATAACTATGGCTACACCTTC.

As DNA, the CDR3 is TGTGCCAGCAGCTTAGACAGGGGTCAGCCCCAGCATTTT. Amino acids: CASSLDRGQPQHF. The chain carries TRBV11-2 and TRBJ1-5; tentative D call: TRBD1 (6 bases). The germline gives CDR1 SGHAT, CDR2 FQNNGV. V was pared by 0 bases and J by 6 bases, with 6 bases between. The CDR3 sequence is 13 residues long.

This clone turned up a few times. This rearrangement joins TRBV2 to TRBJ2-7, with 7 bases that match TRBD1. Per germline, CDR1 SNHLY and CDR2 FYNNEI. The CDR3 runs 13 residues. V lost 5 bases and J lost 3; bases outside the gene matches: 4. The CDR3 reads CASSFDRVYEQYV. The CDR3 DNA is TGTGCCAGCAGTTTTGACAGGGTCTACGAGCAGTACGTC.

This clone was picked up one time. This chain links TRBV5-6 with TRBJ2-5; TRBD1 aligns across 8 bases. The CDR3 is made up of 14 amino acids. With 4 bases clipped from V and 4 bases from J, the junction kept 6 bases outside the gene matches. CDR1 and CDR2 from the germline V gene are SGHDT and YYEEEE. The CDR3 DNA reads as TGTGCCAGCAGCCCGACAGGGGTTGGAGAGACCCAGTACTTC. This sequence encodes CASSPTGVGETQYF. The full variable domain, its missing parts supplied by reference TRBV5-6 and TRBJ2-5, is DAGVTQSPTHLIKTRGQQVTLRCSPKSGHDTVSWYQQALGQGPQFIFQYYEEEERQRGNFPDRFSGHQFPNYSSELNVNALLLGDSALYLCASSPTGVGETQYFGPGTRLLVL.

This clone was recorded once. The CDR3 loop is CASSPPNLAPSGNTIYF. Written as DNA, the CDR3 is TGTGCCAGCTCACCGCCGAATTTAGCGCCCTCTGGAAACACCATATATTTT. The V gene is TRBV18, the J gene TRBJ1-3; D remains unclear. The CDR3 has 17 amino acids. V shed 3 bases and J shed 0 bases, with 15 bases lying between them. Germline-derived CDR1 and CDR2 are KGHSH and LQKENI.

This clone showed up just a few times. The genes are TRBV30 and TRBJ1-6, with 8 nucleotides matching TRBD1. The V gene's germline CDR1 is GTSNPN and CDR2 SVGIG (reference sequence). V trimming: 1 base; J trimming: 6 bases; junction bases outside the gene matches: 8. The CDR3 runs to 16 residues. The CDR3 protein is CAWSAPWTGSNSPLHF. DNA of the CDR3: TGTGCCTGGAGTGCCCCTTGGACAGGGAGTAATTCACCCCTCCACTTT.

The rearrangement uses TRBV7-2 and TRBJ1-4; possibly TRBD1 for D (6 bases). This CDR3 has 15 amino acids. Trimming stripped 5 bases from V and 5 bases from J, with 15 bases between. Germline V gene sequence: CDR1 SGHTA, CDR2 FQGNSA. This chain's CDR3 is CASSNAGGGNEKLFF. CDR3 coding DNA: TGTGCCAGCAGCAACGCCGGAGGGGGGAATGAAAAACTGTTTTTT.

This chain uses TRBV2 with TRBJ1-1, with D perhaps TRBD1 (5 bases). The CDR3 totals 14 residues. V was cut by 6 bases and J by 10 bases, with 21 bases left in between. Germline values: CDR1 SNHLY, CDR2 FYNNEI. The CDR3 bases are TGTGCCAGCAGGGCCACACCGCCAGGGTTCCTAGCTTTCTTT. Amino acid sequence: CASRATPPGFLAFF.

Worth noting for this clone: Sequence at one end of the junction differs from germline and may be a read error. The V call is TRBV5-6, the J call TRBJ2-7; perhaps D is TRBD1 or TRBD2 (5 bases each). There are 14 residues in the CDR3. Germline V lookup: CDR1 SGHDT, CDR2 YYEEEE. CDR3 DNA sequence: TGTGCCAGCAGCCTGAACCGATTGGGACCCGGGCTGGACTTC. Its translation is CASSLNRLGPGLDF. Full variable domain (missing parts from reference TRBV5-6 and TRBJ2-7): DAGVTQSPTHLIKTRGQQVTLRCSPKSGHDTVSWYQQALGQGPQFIFQYYEEEERQRGNFPDRFSGHQFPNYSSELNVNALLLGDSALYLCASSLNRLGPGLDFGPGTRLTVT.

The genes are TRBV11-3 and TRBJ2-2; 9 nucleotides match TRBD2. Germline assignment: CDR1 SGHNT and CDR2 YENEEA. The CDR3 runs to 17 residues. V trimming: 1 base; J trimming: 4 bases; junction bases outside the gene matches: 7. The CDR3 DNA reads as TGTGCCAGCAGCTTAGGTATAGCGGGAGCCGGCACCGGGGAGCTGTTTTTT. Amino acids: CASSLGIAGAGTGELFF.

This rearrangement joins TRBV7-2 to TRBJ2-3; 8 nucleotides agree with TRBD2. With 5 bases clipped from V and 4 bases from J, the junction kept 17 bases outside the gene matches. CDR3 size: 18 residues. The germline V gene encodes CDR1 SGHTA and CDR2 FQGNSA. The CDR3 region is CASSLLAGPGTRADTQYF. CDR3 nucleotides: TGTGCCAGCAGCCTCTTAGCGGGACCTGGGACCCGCGCAGATACGCAGTATTTT.

This clone was seen only once. The chain carries TRBV6-4 and TRBJ1-5; possible D gene TRBD1, 6 bases. Deletions cut 7 bases from V and 7 bases from J, with 23 bases between. CDR3 length equals 16 residues. CDR1 MRHNA and CDR2 SNTAGT come from the germline V gene. CDR3 region: CASTIMGGAPEQPQHF. In DNA form, the CDR3 reads TGTGCCAGCACCATCATGGGGGGGGCACCGGAACAGCCCCAGCATTTT.

The chain carries TRBV6-1 and TRBJ1-5; D possibly corresponds to TRBD1 (5 bases). Germline values: CDR1 MNHNS, CDR2 SASEGT. The V and J ends lost 4 bases and 5 bases respectively, with 12 bases between them. The CDR3 is 14 residues long. The CDR3 nucleotides read TGTGCCAGCAGTGGGGGGGGGACGTATCAGCCCCAGCATTTT. Translation gives CASSGGGTYQPQHF.

J is TRBJ1-5 and V is TRBV5-1; D remains ambiguous. Trimming took 3 bases from V and 3 from J, leaving 31 bases between them. Germline assignment: CDR1 SGHRS and CDR2 YFSETQ. The CDR3 spans 21 residues. The CDR3 region is CASSSALVVQRVSWSNQPQHF. As DNA, the CDR3 is TGCGCCAGCAGCTCCGCCCTTGTAGTGCAAAGGGTGAGCTGGTCCAATCAGCCCCAGCATTTT.

The V gene is TRBV7-2, the J gene TRBJ2-2, with 7 nucleotides matching TRBD2. Germline CDR1 and CDR2: SGHTA and FQGNSA. V shed 5 bases and J 5 bases; nucleotides not matched to a gene: 5. This CDR3 has 14 residues. The CDR3 protein is CASSGGSLTGELFF. The DNA for the CDR3 is TGTGCCAGCAGCGGCGGGAGTTTGACCGGGGAGCTGTTTTTT.

The rearrangement links TRBV30 to TRBJ1-4; no definite D call. Between the trimmed V and J ends, which lost 2 bases and 5 bases, there was a span of 18 bases. CDR1 and CDR2 (germline): GTSNPN, SVGIG (reference sequence). This CDR3 has 16 amino acids. CDR3 bases: TGTGCCTGGAGTTTCCGAGGGCCAGGACGAAATGAAAAACTGTTTTTT. As protein: CAWSFRGPGRNEKLFF.

The V call is TRBV27, the J call TRBJ2-1; TRBD1 matches 7 bases. The CDR3 loop spans 16 amino acids. Germline CDR1 is MNHEY and CDR2 is SMNVEV (reference sequence). With 4 bases clipped from V and 0 bases from J, the junction kept 6 bases outside the gene matches. CDR3 protein: CASSSDRASSYNEQFF. The CDR3 DNA follows: TGTGCCAGCAGTTCAGACAGGGCGAGCTCCTACAATGAGCAGTTCTTC.

The chain joins TRBV19 to TRBJ2-2; TRBD2 agrees at 7 bases. Germline assignment: CDR1 LNHDA and CDR2 SQIVND (reference sequence). Trimming at V came to 3 bases and at J to 5 bases, leaving 9 bases not matched to a gene. The CDR3 covers 16 residues. The CDR3 coding sequence is TGTGCCAGTAGTATTCAAGCGGGGACTACAACCGGGGAGCTGTTTTTT. Translating it yields CASSIQAGTTTGELFF.